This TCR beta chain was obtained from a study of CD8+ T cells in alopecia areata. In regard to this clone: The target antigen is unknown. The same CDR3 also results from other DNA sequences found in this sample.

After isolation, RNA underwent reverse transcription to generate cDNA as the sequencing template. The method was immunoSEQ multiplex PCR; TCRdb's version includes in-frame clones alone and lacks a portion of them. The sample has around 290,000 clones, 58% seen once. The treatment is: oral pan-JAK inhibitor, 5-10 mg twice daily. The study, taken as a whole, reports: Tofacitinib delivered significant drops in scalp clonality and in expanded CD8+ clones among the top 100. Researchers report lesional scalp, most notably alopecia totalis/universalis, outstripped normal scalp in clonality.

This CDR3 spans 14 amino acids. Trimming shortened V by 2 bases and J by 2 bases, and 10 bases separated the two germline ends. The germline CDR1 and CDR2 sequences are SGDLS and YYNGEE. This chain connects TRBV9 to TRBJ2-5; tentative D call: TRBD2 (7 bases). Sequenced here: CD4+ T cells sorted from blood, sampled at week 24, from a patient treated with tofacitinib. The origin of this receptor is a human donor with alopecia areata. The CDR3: CASSVGGLQETQYF. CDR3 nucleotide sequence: TGTGCCAGCAGCGTCGGGGGGCTGCAAGAGACCCAGTACTTC.